This T cell receptor (beta chain) was captured in a study of T cell responses to AZD1222 COVID-19 vaccine. The CDR3 contains 12 residues. Germline loops: CDR1 SGDLS, CDR2 YYNGEE. V shed 3 bases and J shed 5 bases, with 7 bases lying between them. Study-wide results and caveats: Possibly, clonal diversity was underestimated; donors were largely white British and included more females. Regions 160-218 and 743-854 held dominance among vaccine-associated CD4 TCRs, which spanned spike.

This clone was picked up one time. What it recognizes is unknown. Sequencing was performed with immunoSEQ multiplex PCR; in TCRdb, only in-frame clones are kept and a portion is missing. The data hold approximately 110,000 clones, with approximately 87% observed a single time. The TCR sequence derives from an adult who received the AZD1222 COVID-19 vaccine. V usage is TRBV9 and J usage is TRBJ2-3; no definite D call. Specimen: peripheral blood, collected 28 days after the second AZD1222 dose. The CDR3 DNA sequence: TGTGCCAGCAGCGAGCTAGGAGATACGCAGTATTTT. It yields the protein CASSELGDTQYF. Full variable domain (rest looked up from reference TRBV9 and TRBJ2-3): DSGVTQTPKHLITATGQRVTLRCSPRSGDLSVYWYQQSLDQGLQFLIQYYNGEERAKGNILERFSAQQFPDLHSELNLSSLELGDSALYFCASSELGDTQYFGPGTRLTVL.